The 10 T cell receptor beta chains listed next were all sequenced from one sample in a study of regulatory T cells in long-lasting Graves disease (dated by TCRdb to about 2021). The library was obtained by multiplex PCR. Sequencing relied on an Illumina HiSeq 4000. To build TCR beta libraries, CDR3 regions were amplified by Arm-PCR using iRepertoire HTBI primers. TCRdb reworked the public reads: Q25 trimming with fastp, MiXCR clone assembly, productive beta chains retained. One record per CDR3 amino acid sequence lists the most common genes and DNA. In all, the sample holds hundreds of thousands of distinct CDR3 sequences, and roughly 13% of those were seen once. Roughly a tenth of the sample is taken by the ten largest. The sample's time point label, in plain terms: newly diagnosed GD, antithyroid drugs for less than 3 months. For both TCR sequencing and RNA sequencing, RNA was extracted from PBMCs in TRIzol.

These records were also assigned to another study, of T cells in Graves' hyperthyroidism and ophthalmopathy.

The starting material was peripheral blood mononuclear cells (PBMCs), obtained at new diagnosis, from a patient treated with antithyroid drugs. The receptors here all came from a man younger than 40 with Graves disease. Donor details come from another sample of the same person, matched by shared clones.

The sample holds many counts of this clonotype. This sequence joins TRBV30 and TRBJ2-1, with D tentatively TRBD2 (5 bases). V was cut by 6 bases and J by 2 bases, with 11 bases left in between. This CDR3 has 13 residues. Per germline, CDR1 GTSNPN and CDR2 SVGIG (reference sequence). The CDR3 here is CACSWRTYNEQFF. CDR3 sequence (DNA): TGTGCCTGTTCATGGAGGACCTACAATGAGCAGTTCTTC.

This clonotype was seen repeatedly, ten times or more. The rearrangement joins TRBV7-6 to TRBJ2-3; D remains unclear. This CDR3 spans 15 amino acids. Germline V gene data show CDR1 as SGHVS and CDR2 as FNYEAQ. V was shortened by 0 bases and J by 0 bases, with 7 bases between the two germline ends. CDR3 loop: CASSLARSSTDTQYF. The CDR3 DNA is TGTGCCAGCAGCTTAGCGCGGTCGAGCACAGATACGCAGTATTTT.

This clonotype came up many times. This chain uses TRBV10-3 with TRBJ1-2; D call uncertain. Per the germline V gene, CDR1 is ENHRY and CDR2 is SYGVKD. The CDR3 contains 18 residues. V lost 8 bases to trimming and J lost 0 bases, with 25 bases between them. The CDR3 spells CAIYSGDHGRLPNYGYTF. The CDR3, as DNA: TGTGCCATCTATTCCGGGGATCACGGACGCCTTCCTAACTATGGCTACACCTTC.

This clonotype was observed many times. The chain recombines TRBV2 with TRBJ1-2; 7 nucleotides match TRBD1. CDR3 size: 14 residues. The germline V gene has CDR1 SNHLY and CDR2 FYNNEI. The V and J ends lost 6 bases and 8 bases, in that order; junction bases with no gene match: 12. This chain's CDR3 is CASRSRDSPSGYTF. The CDR3 DNA reads as TGTGCCAGCAGGAGCAGGGACAGCCCGTCGGGCTACACCTTC.

The V call is TRBV20-1, the J call TRBJ2-1; 16 nucleotides line up with TRBD2. The CDR3 contains 18 residues. The V segment lost 6 bases and the J segment 3 bases; nucleotides outside the gene matches: 11. Germline V CDR1 and CDR2: DFQATT, SNEGSKA (reference sequence). The CDR3 region has the DNA TGCAGTGCGGACACCGGGACTAGCGGGAGGGGATTCTACAATGAGCAGTTCTTC. This encodes CSADTGTSGRGFYNEQFF.

As regards this clonotype: A much bigger clone sits one base away, suggesting this may be a read error. The chain joins TRBV6-9 to TRBJ2-3; 10 nucleotides align to TRBD2. V was clipped by 3 bases and J by 4 bases; unmatched bases: 4. The CDR3 is 15 amino acids. Germline CDR1 MNHGY, CDR2 SVAAGI. CDR3 DNA sequence: TGTGCCAGCAGTTACGAGAGCGGGAGGGCAGATACGCAGTATTTT. Its protein product is CASSYESGRADTQYF.

V usage is TRBV5-1 and J usage is TRBJ2-7; 9 bases are shared with TRBD2. Per the germline V gene, CDR1 is SGHRS and CDR2 is YFSETQ. J lost 2 bases, V lost 6 bases, and 12 bases had no gene match. The length of the CDR3 is 16 residues. CDR3 nucleotides: TGCGCCAGCAAACGCATGATAGCGGGGGTGGCCTACGAGCAGTACTTC. Translated, it gives CASKRMIAGVAYEQYF.

As for this clonotype: The germline gene is not matched at one end of the junction; a read error may be the cause. V usage is TRBV28 and J usage is TRBJ1-1; the match to TRBD1 covers 7 bases. Germline V gene data show CDR1 as MDHEN and CDR2 as SYDVKM. This CDR3 is 14 amino acids long. CDR3: CANSFRGVLSEAFF. As DNA, the CDR3 is TGTGCCAACAGTTTCAGGGGGGTCTTGTCCGAAGCTTTCTTT.

In the case of this clonotype: A single base separates this from a much larger clone, so it may be a read error. The conserved closing phenylalanine or tryptophan is absent in this CDR3, likely reflecting a read error. The rearrangement uses TRBV29-1 and TRBJ2-5; D is possibly TRBD1 (5 bases). Germline V gene lookup returns CDR1 SQVTM and CDR2 ANQGSEA. Trimming shortened V by 5 bases and J by 5 bases, and 9 bases separated the two germline ends. The CDR3 totals 11 residues. The CDR3 coding sequence is TGCAGCGTTTATAGGGGCGAGACCCAGTACTCC. It yields the protein CSVYRGETQYS.

V is TRBV12-3 or TRBV12-4 and J is TRBJ2-3; D not certain. The CDR3 is 14 residues long. V gave up 7 bases and J gave up 2 bases, with 13 bases separating them. For the CDR3, the DNA is TGTGCCAGCACCCCCGTCAAGCCCACAGATACGCAGTATTTT. Translated: CASTPVKPTDTQYF.